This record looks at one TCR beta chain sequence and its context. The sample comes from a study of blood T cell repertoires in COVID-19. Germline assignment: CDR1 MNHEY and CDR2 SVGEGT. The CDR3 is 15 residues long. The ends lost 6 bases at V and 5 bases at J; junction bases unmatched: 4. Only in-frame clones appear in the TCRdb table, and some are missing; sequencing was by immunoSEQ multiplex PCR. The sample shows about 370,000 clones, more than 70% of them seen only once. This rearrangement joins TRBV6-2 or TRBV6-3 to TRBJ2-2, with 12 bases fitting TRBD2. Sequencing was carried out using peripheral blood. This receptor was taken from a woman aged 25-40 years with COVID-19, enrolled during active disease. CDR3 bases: TGTGCCAGCAGCCCCACTAGCGGGAGGACCGGGGAGCTGTTTTTT. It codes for CASSPTSGRTGELFF.